This is a list of T cell receptor beta chains from one sample in a study of T cell responses to AZD1222 COVID-19 vaccine. Using immunoSEQ multiplex PCR, the repertoire was profiled, and TCRdb retains in-frame clones only, with some absent. This sample has 83,000 or so clones; 88% occur once, and the top ten carry 6.9%. Sequenced material: peripheral blood, taken 28 days after the second AZD1222 dose. The receptors were gathered from an adult who received the AZD1222 COVID-19 vaccine. The conserved cysteine and the conserved F or W are not part of the CDR3 here. Some rows mark clone size as missing; the rest say once, few, many or name a class of expanded clone.

V gene	J gene	clone size	CDR3 length	CDR3 protein
TRBV28	TRBJ1-1	NA	10	ASSLGNTEAF
TRBV27	TRBJ1-4	once	12	ASSYTATNEKLF
TRBV4-3	TRBJ1-1	NA	12	ASSLWSGNTEAF
TRBV24-1	TRBJ2-6	few	13	ATSDLYSGANVLT
TRBV6-5	TRBJ2-7	NA	10	ATPQELYEQY
TRBV7-9	TRBJ2-7	NA	12	ASSFGASSYEQY
TRBV28	TRBJ2-3	NA	10	ASSPRWGRQY
TRBV7-2	TRBJ1-2	NA	11	ASSLGVNYGYT
TRBV11-3	TRBJ2-7	NA	14	ASSLGGWWLALEQY
TRBV4-2	TRBJ2-1	NA	13	ASSQGTTSYNEQF
TRBV6-5	TRBJ2-6	NA	14	ASSLGTTSGANVLT
TRBV12-3/TRBV12-4	TRBJ1-5	NA	11	ASSRTDNGPQH
TRBV27	TRBJ1-4	NA	13	ASSRWAGGNEKLF
TRBV5-4	TRBJ2-5	once	13	ASSTSVGRVGTQY
TRBV7-6	TRBJ1-1	NA	14	ASSTGQGNRNTEAF
TRBV19	TRBJ1-5	NA	13	ASSITSDSYQPQH
TRBV11-2	TRBJ2-7	NA	12	ASSPQLVSYEQY